The next 18 T cell receptor beta chains were all read from a single sample in a study of beta chain features in type 1 diabetes (dated 2018 in TCRdb). Points the paper makes about the study in general: A moderate but significant shortening of TCRB CDR3 length was observed in type 1 diabetes patients in all four CD4+ subsets.

The antigens these receptors bind are not known. Preparation of the library involved the immunoSEQ multiplex PCR assay. The entire amount of isolated RNA was reverse transcribed using the High Capacity cDNA Reverse Transcription Kit, so the sequenced TCRB transcripts were expressed ones. Entries here come from immuneACCESS through TCRdb and include only in-frame sequences with V and J called. Some clones fail to appear in such tables; in the studies checked, an unresolved V gene covers under half of the shortfall, and the cause of the remainder is unknown. The sample table shows some 160,000 clones, and 6.5% to 8.5% are seen once. The ten largest clones capture 0.45% to 0.55% of the sample. The specimen was central memory CD4+ T cells from blood. Every receptor here comes from a young woman with type 1 diabetes.

The chain couples TRBV7-2 to TRBJ1-1; TRBD1 agrees at 7 bases. Germline CDR1 SGHTA, CDR2 FQGNSA. CDR3 length equals 14 residues. J lost 4 bases, V lost 3 bases, and 5 bases had no gene match. The CDR3, as DNA: TGTGCCAGCAGCTTCCGACAGGGCGTCACTGAAGCTTTCTTT. It yields the protein CASSFRQGVTEAFF.

This clone was seen a few times. The CDR3 coding sequence is TGTGCCAGCACCGTCCTAGCGGGAGGGGAAGATACGCAGTATTTT. It codes for CASTVLAGGEDTQYF. The rearrangement links TRBV5-6 to TRBJ2-3; 12 bases are a match to TRBD2. V shed 6 bases, J shed 5 bases, and the junction held 7 bases outside the gene matches. Germline values: CDR1 SGHDT, CDR2 YYEEEE. CDR3 length: 15 amino acids.

The chain links TRBV6-6 to TRBJ1-5; perhaps TRBD1 as D (5 bases). Trimming stripped 6 bases from V and 6 bases from J, with 18 bases between. Germline CDR1 MNHNY, CDR2 SVGAGI (reference sequence). This CDR3 spans 15 amino acids. The CDR3 bases are TGTGCCAGCAGCCCGGGAGGGGCTGGAGGTCAGCCCCAGCATTTT. This encodes CASSPGGAGGQPQHF.

This rearrangement joins TRBV11-2 to TRBJ1-5; unclear D gene. V lost 11 bases and J 4 bases, leaving 12 bases between the germline ends. Germline assignment: CDR1 SGHAT and CDR2 FQNNGV. The CDR3 covers 12 residues. The CDR3 coding sequence is TGTGCCCAGCAACTAGTGAATCAGCCCCAGCATTTT. This encodes CAQQLVNQPQHF. Full variable domain (rest looked up from reference TRBV11-2 and TRBJ1-5): EAGVAQSPRYKIIEKRQSVAFWCNPISGHATLYWYQQILGQGPKLLIQFQNNGVVDDSQLPKDRFSAERLKGVDSTLKIQPAKLEDSAVYLCAQQLVNQPQHFGDGTRLSIL.

This clone was seen only a few times. The chain recombines TRBV7-2 with TRBJ2-7; no firm D call. The CDR3 has 14 residues. Germline values: CDR1 SGHTA, CDR2 FQGNSA. Deletions cut 3 bases from V and 0 bases from J, with 9 bases between. The CDR3 region has the DNA TGTGCCAGCAGCTTTGATAGAATCTCCTACGAGCAGTACTTC. It yields the protein CASSFDRISYEQYF. Supplemented by reference TRBV7-2 and TRBJ2-7, the full variable domain reads GAGVSQSPSNKVTEKGKDVELRCDPISGHTALYWYRQSLGQGLEFLIYFQGNSAPDKSGLPSDRFSAERTGGSVSTLTIQRTQQEDSAVYLCASSFDRISYEQYFGPGTRLTVT.

The rearrangement joins TRBV5-1 to TRBJ2-5; D is possibly TRBD2 (6 bases). V lost 3 bases and J lost 2, with 11 bases in between. In germline, CDR1 is SGHRS, CDR2 YFSETQ. The length of the CDR3 is 14 residues. In DNA, the CDR3 is TGCGCCAGCAGCTCGGGAGTTAGGCAAGAGACCCAGTACTTC. Amino acids: CASSSGVRQETQYF.

The chain joins TRBV29-1 to TRBJ2-7, with D perhaps matching TRBD1 (5 bases). Germline V lookup: CDR1 SQVTM, CDR2 ANQGSEA. The V end was cut by 7 bases, the J end by 0 bases, with 10 bases between. This CDR3 contains 12 residues. The CDR3 here is CSALGASYEQYF. CDR3 nucleotide sequence: TGCAGCGCTCTAGGGGCCTCCTACGAGCAGTACTTC.

The chain employs TRBV4-3 and TRBJ2-6, with unresolved D. CDR3 size: 17 residues. CDR1 is LGHNA, CDR2 YSLEER, per germline. Trimming left V 5 bases short and J 0 bases short, with 14 bases between. For the CDR3, the DNA is TGCGCCAGCAGCGTCGGAGCAGCAAGCTCTGGGGCCAACGTCCTGACTTTC. This translates into CASSVGAASSGANVLTF.

V is TRBV30 and J is TRBJ2-2; D is possibly TRBD2 (5 bases). V was pared by 5 bases and J by 7 bases, with 11 bases between. Germline assignment: CDR1 GTSNPN and CDR2 SVGIG (reference sequence). This CDR3 contains 12 residues. CDR3 DNA sequence: TGTGCCTGGGCTAGAGGGAACGGGGAGCTGTTTTTT. Protein product: CAWARGNGELFF.

The V and J genes are TRBV4-2 and TRBJ2-5; maybe TRBD1 (5 bases). The CDR3 loop spans 14 amino acids. Trimming shortened V by 1 base and J by 4 bases, and 10 bases separated the two germline ends. Germline CDR1 reads LGHNA; CDR2 reads YNFKEQ. CDR3 nucleotide sequence: TGTGCCAGCAGCCAAGTTCTGGGGCCAGAGACCCAGTACTTC. This sequence encodes CASSQVLGPETQYF.

The genes are TRBV7-9 and TRBJ2-1; perhaps TRBD2 as D (6 bases). This CDR3 is 18 amino acids long. Per germline, CDR1 SEHNR and CDR2 FQNEAQ (reference sequence). Trimming left V 5 bases short and J 0 bases short, with 20 bases between. CDR3 protein: CASSPWGSLATSYNEQFF. CDR3 DNA: TGTGCCAGCAGCCCATGGGGCAGTCTAGCGACCTCCTACAATGAGCAGTTCTTC.

This clone was counted between two and nine times. The chain carries TRBV7-2 and TRBJ1-2; unclear D gene. Per the germline V gene, CDR1 is SGHTA and CDR2 is FQGNSA. This CDR3 has 13 amino acids. V lost 0 bases to trimming and J lost 3 bases, with 5 bases between them. CDR3 amino acids: CASSLARDYGYTF. CDR3 in DNA: TGTGCCAGCAGCTTAGCGCGCGACTATGGCTACACCTTC.

This clone was detected ten times or more. This chain joins TRBV27 and TRBJ1-1, with unresolved D. The CDR3 length is 14 residues. Germline values: CDR1 MNHEY, CDR2 SMNVEV (reference sequence). V shed 2 bases and J shed 0 bases, with 7 bases lying between them. In nucleotides, the CDR3 is TGTGCCAGCAGTTTAGCCGCTATGAACACTGAAGCTTTCTTT. This translates into CASSLAAMNTEAFF.

This clone was detected only a few times. The V gene is TRBV5-1, the J gene TRBJ2-7, with D possibly TRBD1 on 6 matching bases. The germline CDR1 and CDR2 sequences are SGHRS and YFSETQ. The ends were cut back, 3 bases at V and 1 base at J, with 14 bases in the middle. The CDR3 length is 15 residues. CDR3 sequence reads: CASSSLQGASYEQYF. CDR3 in DNA: TGCGCCAGCAGCTCTTTACAGGGAGCTTCCTACGAGCAGTACTTC.

This clone occurred a few times. The rearrangement uses TRBV6-4 and TRBJ2-3, with 7 bases fitting TRBD2. Germline loops: CDR1 MRHNA, CDR2 SNTAGT. The trim removed 3 bases at V and 5 bases at J, leaving 8 bases unmatched. CDR3 length equals 15 residues. In DNA form, the CDR3 reads TGTGCCAGCAGTGAGACGACGGGAGGCGGAGATACGCAGTATTTT. Residues: CASSETTGGGDTQYF.

The rearrangement uses TRBV28 and TRBJ2-7; TRBD2 matches at 11 bases. V shed 8 bases and J 7 bases; nucleotides not matched to a gene: 7. The V gene's germline CDR1 is MDHEN and CDR2 SYDVKM. This CDR3 region has 13 residues. Written as DNA, the CDR3 is TGTGCCAGCCAACCTCGACTAGCGGGGGAGCAGTACTTC. Amino acids: CASQPRLAGEQYF.

This clone was counted a few times. This CDR3 is CASSEGQGSYEQYF. As DNA, the CDR3 is TGTGCCAGCAGTGAGGGACAGGGCTCCTACGAGCAGTACTTC. The genes are TRBV25-1 and TRBJ2-7, with 9 bases lining up with TRBD1. The CDR3 runs 14 residues. After removal of 3 bases from V and 0 bases from J, the junction contained 0 bases not matched to a gene. From germline, CDR1 is MGHDK and CDR2 SYGVNS.

The chain combines TRBV7-9 with TRBJ2-2; D may be TRBD1 (6 bases). The ends were cut back, 3 bases at V and 6 bases at J, with 14 bases in the middle. The germline gives CDR1 SEHNR, CDR2 FQNEAQ (reference sequence). The CDR3 sequence is 15 residues long. The CDR3 nucleotides are TGTGCCAGCAGCTTCATTTCTCAGGGGCCCGGGGAGCTGTTTTTT. It yields the protein CASSFISQGPGELFF.